These 7 T cell receptor beta chains were sequenced from one sample in a study of shared clonotypes between healthy human individuals. Profiled with immunoSEQ multiplex PCR; TCRdb holds only in-frame clones, not every one. The data hold about 1.5 million clones, with approximately 98% observed a single time. Sequencing was carried out using naive CD4+ T cells sorted from blood. Subset reported: CD45RA+ positively selected. The receptor set was obtained from a man in his thirties or forties in good health.

The chain uses TRBV11-2 and TRBJ2-7, with D tentatively TRBD2 (5 bases). The CDR3 contains 16 residues. CDR1 and CDR2 (germline): SGHAT, FQNNGV. Trimming cost V 1 base and J 2 bases, with 15 bases left between them. The CDR3 protein is CASSLVNRGNTYEQYF. CDR3 coding DNA: TGTGCCAGCAGCTTAGTTAACCGGGGAAACACCTACGAGCAGTACTTC.

V and J are TRBV7-9 and TRBJ2-7; no clear D gene. From germline, CDR1 is SEHNR and CDR2 FQNEAQ (reference sequence). With 4 bases removed from V and 5 bases from J, the gap between germline ends came to 12 bases. This CDR3 is 13 amino acids long. The CDR3 region is CASSWAIADEQYF. The CDR3 region has the DNA TGTGCCAGCAGCTGGGCTATAGCAGACGAGCAGTACTTC.

The chain joins TRBV11-2 to TRBJ2-1, with no clear D. The CDR3 has 13 amino acids. The germline V gene encodes CDR1 SGHAT and CDR2 FQNNGV. Between the trimmed V and J ends, which lost 5 bases and 8 bases, there was a span of 13 bases. CDR3: CASSPTPWDEQFF. The CDR3 nucleotides are TGTGCCAGCAGCCCGACCCCCTGGGATGAGCAGTTCTTC.

V usage is TRBV9 and J usage is TRBJ1-2; the D gene is possibly TRBD1 (6 bases). Germline assignment: CDR1 SGDLS and CDR2 YYNGEE. CDR3 length: 16 amino acids. V shed 4 bases and J shed 5 bases, with 21 bases lying between them. CDR3 protein: CASSPELFGGRYGYTF. In DNA form, the CDR3 reads TGTGCCAGCAGCCCGGAACTTTTTGGGGGGCGTTATGGCTACACCTTC.

This chain joins TRBV20-1 and TRBJ2-1; D is unclear. This CDR3 comprises 11 residues. Germline V gene sequence: CDR1 DFQATT, CDR2 SNEGSKA (reference sequence). CDR3 DNA sequence: TGCGAGTGGATGGCCTACAATGAGCAGTTCTTC. It is translated as CEWMAYNEQFF.

V gene TRBV7-2 combines with J gene TRBJ1-5, with D hard to call. V lost 5 bases and J lost 0, with 11 bases in between. The CDR3 extends over 15 amino acids. Looked up from germline, CDR1 is SGHTA and CDR2 is FQGNSA. The CDR3 bases are TGTGCCAGCAGCCGGGATTTCAATAGCAATCAGCCCCAGCATTTT. Translating gives CASSRDFNSNQPQHF.

This CDR3 is CASSHGQDPYEQYF. The CDR3 region has the DNA TGTGCCAGCAGCCACGGACAGGACCCCTACGAGCAGTACTTC. This chain uses TRBV5-4 with TRBJ2-7, with 7 bases that match TRBD1. V lost 4 bases, J lost 2 bases, and 6 bases stayed unmatched. Looked up from germline, CDR1 is SGHNT and CDR2 is YYREEE (reference sequence). The CDR3 spans 14 residues.